This T cell receptor (beta chain) was identified in a study of CD8 T cells in ankylosing spondylitis. Study-wide points: Earlier authors reported some of these motif variants in reactive arthritis synovial fluid and blood.

The length of the CDR3 is 14 residues. V lost 3 bases to trimming and J lost 3 bases, with 11 bases between them. In TCRdb, the 5' RACE reads were re-called with MiXCR into one record per CDR3 protein. The sample lists 200,000 or so distinct CDR3 sequences, approximately 24% seen once, with under 7% in the top ten. This clonotype was recorded many times. Antigen: not known. The source material was blood, either unsorted or a sorted T cell fraction (not recorded which). The clonotype originates from a male donor with ankylosing spondylitis or in good health (not recorded which). The chain joins TRBV12-3 or TRBV12-4 to TRBJ1-1; D is ambiguous. The CDR3 nucleotides are TGTGCCAGCAGTTTCGGGGTCGGGTACACTGAAGCTTTCTTT. The encoded protein is CASSFGVGYTEAFF.